Listed below are T cell receptor beta chains from one sample, sequenced in a study of T-cell memory formation after mild COVID-19. TCRdb called the 5' RACE reads again in MiXCR, with one record for every CDR3 protein. The data hold about 150,000 distinct CDR3 sequences, with more than 12% observed a single time. The sequencing sample was made of PBMCs or a T cell subset sorted from them (not recorded which). The receptors here all came from an adult woman who had mild COVID-19 (a few samples of this study predate the infection). Cell type and time point are not known. Each CDR3 is given without its conserved first and last residue.

12 TRBJ2-3 TRBV5-1 ASTQQGVGDTQY
13 TRBJ2-1 TRBV7-6 ASSLLGSGYNEQF
14 TRBJ2-7 TRBV25-1 ASSAEGDGASYEQY
11 TRBJ2-1 TRBV28 ASGRGPSNEQF
11 TRBJ2-7 TRBV29-1 SARGGAKAEQY
15 TRBJ1-2 TRBV5-1 ASSLVGGLRQNYGYT
12 TRBJ2-4 TRBV2 ASKLAGGLSIQY
15 TRBJ2-1 TRBV7-2 ASSSRPTSGRYNEQF
12 TRBJ1-1 TRBV7-6 ASSLGSTNTEAF
10 TRBJ2-2 TRBV7-3 ASRRENGELF
9 TRBJ2-7 TRBV20-1 SATSSYEQY
13 TRBJ2-2 TRBV29-1 SVLTPGGLTGELF
13 TRBJ2-2 TRBV6-2/TRBV6-3 ASITAGRNTGEMF
16 TRBJ1-5 TRBV6-6 ASSEPRDGRRSNQPQH
12 TRBJ2-7 TRBV20-1 SASAGLGSYEQY
16 TRBJ2-2 TRBV3-1 ASSPGPSTELNTGELF
10 TRBJ1-2 TRBV29-1 SVEVVVDGYT
13 TRBJ2-1 TRBV25-1 ASSASTGTDNEQF
12 TRBJ1-2 TRBV5-5 ASSLGGLSYGYT
11 TRBJ2-5 TRBV20-1 SAPGQAVETQY
15 TRBJ2-5 TRBV6-5 ASSHTDTGVRGETQY
14 TRBJ2-5 TRBV12-3/TRBV12-4 ASSLGLNRVQETQY
14 TRBJ1-5 TRBV5-1 ASSSVPGGSNQPQH
13 TRBJ1-5 TRBV28 ASSLWEEMGQPQH
14 TRBJ2-1 TRBV7-6 ASSRSGAGGPGEQF
15 TRBJ2-3 TRBV7-8 ASSKRQGAILTDTQY
11 TRBJ2-7 TRBV5-1 ASSLARAYEQY
9 TRBJ1-1 TRBV12-3/TRBV12-4 ASSFAKVAF
13 TRBJ2-3 TRBV12-3/TRBV12-4 ASSPGTGERDTQY
14 TRBJ2-2 TRBV18 ASSPSGTGHTGELF
12 TRBJ2-5 TRBV14 ASSQAGFQGTQY
13 TRBJ2-5 TRBV5-1 ASSLGTGERKTQY
10 TRBJ2-7 TRBV19 ASSIVGSEQY
14 TRBJ2-3 TRBV7-6 ASSSLTGGPADTQY
13 TRBJ1-1 TRBV3-1 ASSPTGVLHTEAF
13 TRBJ2-3 TRBV5-5 ASSLGRLGTDTQY
10 TRBJ1-5 TRBV7-9 ASSGRNQPQH
13 TRBJ1-1 TRBV7-9 ASSLEGVGNTEAF
16 TRBJ2-3 TRBV11-2 ASSSGLADNLGTDTQY
14 TRBJ2-3 TRBV5-1 ASSLGGLADTDTQY
13 TRBJ2-1 TRBV18 ASSPGQVTYNEQF
13 TRBJ2-7 TRBV6-6 ASSYVQGSSYEQY
13 TRBJ2-5 TRBV4-3 ASSQDSRLQETQY
10 TRBJ2-7 TRBV7-9 ASSRTGYEQY
14 TRBJ2-2 TRBV28 ASSLKLAGNTGELF
14 TRBJ2-3 TRBV3-1 ASSQDSGLAGDTQY
11 TRBJ1-2 TRBV5-4 ASSSHGYYGYT
10 TRBJ2-7 TRBV7-2 ASSVGTYEQY
12 TRBJ2-3 TRBV11-1 ASSLELATDTQY
13 TRBJ2-7 TRBV2 ASLSGTALAHEQY
12 TRBJ2-7 TRBV5-1 ASSLVPATYEQY
13 TRBJ2-7 TRBV7-9 ASSPQGGTPYEQY
13 TRBJ2-1 TRBV12-3/TRBV12-4 ASSGQSGSKHEQF
16 TRBJ2-3 TRBV4-3 ASSQEIRPSGYTDTQY
12 TRBJ1-2 TRBV6-4 ASSPARGGYGYT
13 TRBJ2-1 TRBV15 ATSRATTSYNEQF
12 TRBJ1-1 TRBV6-6 ASSPDRGGTEAF